What follows describes a single T cell receptor (beta chain). What it binds is not known. An end of the junction does not agree with germline; a read error may underlie this. This sample was taken from a study of metastatic and nonmetastatic thyroid tumors. Study context: The authors compared repertoires across blood and tumor or nodule tissue from malignant and benign thyroid patients.

None of the patients had undergone any treatment ahead of thyroid surgery. Findings of the study overall: Relative to benign nodules, malignant thyroid tumors were reportedly characterized by significantly elevated TCR beta diversity in blood and tumor.

In the original workflow: Researchers built a distant-metastasis classifier for papillary thyroid cancer that drew on CDR3 differences across clinicopathological groups. TCRdb reprocessed the PCR reads via MiXCR. TCRdb's processing, not the authors', yielded these V and J calls. The table shows just over 20,000 clones, with about a sixth occurring only once. CDR1 and CDR2 (germline): SGHNT, YENEEA. The CDR3 contains 15 residues. This chain connects TRBV11-3 to TRBJ2-2, with D possibly being TRBD2 (5 bases). Material for sequencing was blood. This sequence originates from a female donor with papillary thyroid cancer or a benign thyroid nodule (not recorded which). Some clones in this sample may be carry-over from other donors' samples. CDR3 sequence reads: CVSNLGGPLTGELFF. DNA of the CDR3: TGTGTCAGCAACTTAGGCGGGCCGCTCACCGGGGAGCTGTTTTTT.